These T cell receptor beta chains were read from a single sample in a study of cytomegalovirus exposure and HLA in healthy donors. The protocol was immunoSEQ multiplex PCR, while the TCRdb copy is restricted to in-frame clones and leaves out a portion. This table has 65,000 to 90,000 clones, 90% to 95% appearing once. The material sequenced was PBMCs. These receptors were collected from a man aged 18 to 30 in good health and CMV-seronegative. Each CDR3 is given with its conserved first and last residue. Each record gives: V gene, D gene, J gene, clone size, CDR3 protein, CDR3 DNA. A D gene is named only where the DNA matches it firmly. Clone size appears in some rows only: once, few, many, or a class for an expanded clone.

TRBV6-5	.	TRBJ1-1	.	CATLRGGNTEAFF	TGTGCCACCCTACGTGGCGGGAACACTGAAGCTTTCTTT
TRBV9	.	TRBJ1-1	.	CASSVSMNTEAFF	TGTGCCAGCAGCGTATCCATGAACACTGAAGCTTTCTTT
TRBV9	TRBD1	TRBJ2-1	.	CASSAPRTGTRIGSYNEQFF	TGTGCCAGCAGCGCACCCCGGACAGGGACGCGTATTGGGTCCTACAATGAGCAGTTCTTC
TRBV14	TRBD1	TRBJ1-5	once	CASSPLRDRFVNNQPQHF	TGTGCCAGCAGCCCCCTAAGGGACAGGTTCGTTAACAATCAGCCCCAGCATTTT
TRBV29-1	TRBD2	TRBJ2-1	.	CSVEDVGRGGTNEQFF	TGCAGCGTTGAAGATGTAGGGCGGGGGGGGACCAATGAGCAGTTCTTC
TRBV7-2	TRBD2	TRBJ2-7	.	CASSQGLAGDEQYF	TGTGCCAGCAGCCAGGGACTAGCGGGGGACGAGCAGTACTTC
TRBV27	TRBD1	TRBJ1-2	.	CASSLLTGGGYTF	TGTGCCAGCAGTCTACTTACAGGGGGTGGCTACACCTTC
TRBV5-4	.	TRBJ1-2	.	CASRLDTYGYTF	TGTGCCAGCAGATTGGACACCTATGGCTACACCTTC
TRBV6-5	.	TRBJ2-7	.	CASSTYSYGSYEQYF	TGTGCCAGCAGTACGTATTCATACGGTTCCTACGAGCAGTACTTC
TRBV18	.	TRBJ1-4	.	CASSPPSRVNEKLFF	TGTGCCAGCTCACCACCGTCTCGGGTAAATGAAAAACTGTTTTTT
TRBV19	.	TRBJ2-4	.	CASSIDWRDVEAKNIQYF	TGTGCCAGTAGTATAGATTGGCGGGATGTGGAAGCCAAAAACATTCAGTACTTC
TRBV11-2	TRBD2	TRBJ2-7	.	CASSFSAGGLDEQYF	TGTGCCAGCAGCTTTTCGGCGGGGGGGCTCGACGAGCAGTACTTC
TRBV25-1	TRBD1	TRBJ1-2	.	CATATGGNYGYTF	TGTGCCACCGCGACAGGGGGTAACTATGGCTACACCTTC
TRBV19	TRBD1	TRBJ1-2	.	CASSIGDRGHVGGYTF	TGTGCCAGTAGTATCGGGGACAGGGGGCATGTAGGTGGCTACACCTTC
TRBV7-9	.	TRBJ1-4	.	CASSTSIQGSTNEKLFF	TGTGCCAGCAGCACCTCGATACAGGGCTCAACTAATGAAAAACTGTTTTTT
TRBV19	.	TRBJ1-6	.	CASSFGQLDSPLHF	TGTGCCAGTAGTTTCGGACAATTAGATTCACCCCTCCACTTT
TRBV7-6	TRBD1	TRBJ2-7	.	CASSSGQGANEQYF	TGTGCCAGCAGCTCTGGACAGGGGGCGAACGAGCAGTACTTC
TRBV7-3	TRBD2	TRBJ2-3	once	CASSLGTSGGLDTQYF	TGTGCCAGCAGCTTGGGGACTAGCGGGGGACTGGATACGCAGTATTTT
TRBV6-6	.	TRBJ1-5	.	CASSRYSNQPQHF	TGTGCCAGCAGCCGTTATAGCAATCAGCCCCAGCATTTT
TRBV6-5	.	TRBJ1-5	.	CASSSLYSNQPQHF	TGTGCCAGCAGTTCCTTATATAGCAATCAGCCCCAGCATTTT
TRBV27	.	TRBJ1-2	.	CASSLGARDGYTF	TGTGCCAGCAGTTTAGGGGCCCGCGATGGCTACACCTTC
TRBV2	.	TRBJ1-1	.	CASRGVEGNTEAFF	TGTGCCAGCAGAGGTGTCGAGGGGAACACTGAAGCTTTCTTT
TRBV7-7	.	TRBJ2-7	.	CASSLAIGYEQYF	TGTGCTAGCAGCTTAGCCATCGGTTACGAGCAGTACTTC
TRBV6-1	TRBD2	TRBJ2-5	once	CASSESPSGRGTKETQYF	TGTGCCAGCAGTGAAAGTCCTAGCGGGAGGGGAACAAAAGAGACCCAGTACTTC
TRBV7-2	TRBD2	TRBJ2-3	.	CASSPHGGANTDTQYF	TGTGCCAGCAGCCCCCACGGGGGGGCGAACACAGATACGCAGTATTTT
TRBV14	.	TRBJ1-1	.	CASSHGILNTEAFF	TGTGCCAGCAGCCACGGGATTCTAAACACTGAAGCTTTCTTT
TRBV27	TRBD1	TRBJ2-7	.	CASSTNAGTGPAENEQYF	TGTGCCAGCAGTACCAACGCCGGGACAGGCCCCGCCGAGAACGAGCAGTACTTC
TRBV5-8	TRBD2	TRBJ2-1	.	CASSLGLADYNEQFF	TGTGCCAGCAGCTTAGGACTAGCCGATTACAATGAGCAGTTCTTC
TRBV7-3	TRBD1	TRBJ2-1	.	CASSGTDYNEQFF	TGTGCCAGCTCCGGGACAGACTACAATGAGCAGTTCTTC
TRBV18	.	TRBJ1-1	.	CASSRYRSNTEAFF	TGTGCCAGCTCACGTTACCGGTCGAACACTGAAGCTTTCTTT
TRBV15	TRBD1	TRBJ2-7	.	CATSWTGGLSAQYF	TGTGCCACGAGTTGGACAGGGGGTCTTAGCGCGCAGTACTTC
TRBV5-1	TRBD1	TRBJ1-1	.	CASSLGGTVNTEAFF	TGCGCCAGCAGCTTGGGTGGGACAGTAAACACTGAAGCTTTCTTT
TRBV7-9	.	TRBJ1-1	.	CASSLVRAGATEAFF	TGTGCCAGCAGCTTAGTGAGGGCAGGCGCTACTGAAGCTTTCTTT
TRBV6-5	TRBD1	TRBJ1-1	.	CASQGAVNTEAFF	TGTGCCAGCCAGGGGGCCGTGAACACTGAAGCTTTCTTT
TRBV27	.	TRBJ2-7	.	CASSLLQGAYEQYF	TGTGCCAGCAGTCTCCTACAGGGAGCCTACGAGCAGTACTTC
TRBV5-4	.	TRBJ2-7	.	CASSLDRRLYEQYF	TGTGCCAGCAGTCTCGACAGGAGACTCTACGAGCAGTACTTC
TRBV27	TRBD1	TRBJ2-2	.	CASSLTQGMGELFF	TGTGCCAGCAGTTTAACACAGGGGATGGGGGAGCTGTTTTTT
TRBV6-5	.	TRBJ1-1	.	CASSYGPKNTEAFF	TGTGCCAGCAGTTATGGCCCCAAGAACACTGAAGCTTTCTTT
TRBV28	TRBD2	TRBJ2-1	.	CASSLPSGGQNEQFF	TGTGCCAGCAGTTTACCTAGCGGGGGGCAAAATGAGCAGTTCTTC
TRBV19	.	TRBJ2-5	once	CASSRQQETQYF	TGTGCCAGTAGTCGACAGCAAGAGACCCAGTACTTC
TRBV5-1	.	TRBJ1-1	.	CASSFQSSTEAFF	TGCGCCAGCAGCTTCCAGTCAAGCACTGAAGCTTTCTTT
TRBV2	.	TRBJ2-5	.	CASSESTVQETQYF	TGTGCCAGCAGTGAATCGACTGTACAAGAGACCCAGTACTTC
TRBV11-3	TRBD1	TRBJ1-1	.	CASSSGTGNTEAFF	TGTGCCAGCAGCTCCGGGACAGGGAACACTGAAGCTTTCTTT
TRBV27	.	TRBJ1-4	.	CASSSRYGEGGEKLFF	TGTGCCAGCAGTTCTCGGTATGGAGAAGGGGGAGAAAAACTGTTTTTT
TRBV30	.	TRBJ2-5	.	CASKFRETQYF	TGTGCCTCAAAGTTCAGAGAGACCCAGTACTTC
TRBV18	TRBD1	TRBJ1-1	.	CASSPPHLGQENTEAFF	TGTGCCAGCTCACCACCTCACTTGGGACAGGAGAACACTGAAGCTTTCTTT
TRBV18	.	TRBJ2-1	.	CASSPLQGHDEQFF	TGTGCCAGCTCACCTTTGCAGGGGCACGATGAGCAGTTCTTC
TRBV7-2	TRBD1	TRBJ1-2	.	CASSSHLDRDGYTF	TGTGCCAGCAGCTCACACCTAGACAGGGATGGCTACACCTTC
TRBV11-2	.	TRBJ2-6	.	CASSLGTFSGANVLTF	TGTGCCAGCAGCTTAGGAACATTCTCTGGGGCCAACGTCCTGACTTTC
TRBV10-3	.	TRBJ2-2	.	CAITGRSSGELFF	TGTGCCATCACAGGCAGGTCCTCAGGGGAGCTGTTTTTT
TRBV6-1	TRBD1	TRBJ1-1	.	CASSESRGLEAFF	TGTGCCAGCAGCGAGTCGAGGGGGCTTGAAGCTTTCTTT